These 23 T cell receptor beta chains share one sample of origin, sequenced in a study of control samples from healthy donors and cancer patients. The method was immunoSEQ multiplex PCR; TCRdb's version includes in-frame clones alone and lacks a portion of them. Among some 120,000 clones listed, roughly 91% were seen once. The sample taken for sequencing was PBMCs. The receptors were sampled from a man in his fifties or sixties with head and neck cancer.

This chain joins TRBV27 and TRBJ2-7; a possible D gene is TRBD1 (6 bases). CDR3 length: 14 amino acids. Between the trimmed V and J ends, which lost 2 bases and 5 bases, there was a span of 13 bases. Germline values: CDR1 MNHEY, CDR2 SMNVEV (reference sequence). CDR3 DNA sequence: TGTGCCAGCAGTTTAGAACCCGGGGACAACGAGCAGTACTTC. Its protein is CASSLEPGDNEQYF.

The V and J genes are TRBV9 and TRBJ2-1; TRBD2 aligns across 9 bases. Germline lookup yields CDR1 SGDLS and CDR2 YYNGEE. This CDR3 comprises 14 residues. The V and J ends lost 6 bases and 2 bases, in that order; junction bases with no gene match: 3. The CDR3 reads CASTGGGAYNEQFF. The CDR3 DNA reads TGTGCCAGCACGGGCGGGGGGGCCTACAATGAGCAGTTCTTC.

The chain combines TRBV28 with TRBJ1-2, with a possible D match to TRBD1 (5 bases). Germline V gives CDR1 MDHEN, CDR2 SYDVKM. V dropped 4 bases and J dropped 4 bases, with 7 bases sitting between them. CDR3 size: 12 residues. CDR3 coding DNA: TGTGCCAGCAGTTGGGGGAGCTATGGCTACACCTTC. It specifies CASSWGSYGYTF.

This chain links TRBV6-5 with TRBJ2-1; 7 positions agree with TRBD2. The CDR3 contains 15 residues. In germline, CDR1 is MNHEY, CDR2 SVGAGI. J lost 1 base, V lost 7 bases, and 7 bases had no gene match. The CDR3 region has the DNA TGTGCCAGCACCAAAGGAGCGGGGTCCTACAATGAGCAGTTCTTC. Its protein is CASTKGAGSYNEQFF.

The gene calls are TRBV6-5 and TRBJ1-5, with D possibly matching TRBD1 (5 bases). Trimming left V 5 bases short and J 7 bases short, with 15 bases between. Germline values: CDR1 MNHEY, CDR2 SVGAGI. The CDR3 has 14 residues. The CDR3 DNA sequence: TGTGCCAGCAGTCGACTTTCAAGGGGACAGCCCCAGCATTTT. Residues: CASSRLSRGQPQHF.

The rearrangement uses TRBV20-1 and TRBJ1-1, with 8 bases aligning to TRBD1. The CDR3 spans 14 residues. After removal of 3 bases from V and 3 bases from J, the junction contained 6 bases not matched to a gene. CDR1 DFQATT and CDR2 SNEGSKA come from the germline V gene (reference sequence). CDR3 coding DNA: TGCAGTGCTAGTTCCAGGGGGCGCGACACTGAAGCTTTCTTT. Translated, it gives CSASSRGRDTEAFF.

CDR3 nucleotides: TGTGCCAGCGGTCCAGCGGGGGCCTCCACAGATACGCAGTATTTT. Translated, it gives CASGPAGASTDTQYF. This chain connects TRBV27 to TRBJ2-3; 8 nucleotides agree with TRBD2. V dropped 8 bases and J dropped 2; count of bases not matched to a gene: 9. The CDR3 sequence is 15 residues long. Germline values: CDR1 MNHEY, CDR2 SMNVEV (reference sequence).

This chain links TRBV7-3 with TRBJ1-1; TRBD1 matches 8 bases. J gave up 8 bases and V 3 bases, and 5 bases lay outside the gene matches. Germline V lookup: CDR1 SGHTA, CDR2 FQGTGA. This CDR3 is built from 13 residues. The CDR3 sequence: CASSFRGQGEAFF. The CDR3 coding sequence is TGTGCCAGCAGCTTCAGGGGGCAGGGAGAAGCTTTCTTT.

The rearrangement joins TRBV20-1 to TRBJ2-3, with 10 bases identical to TRBD2. From germline, CDR1 is DFQATT and CDR2 SNEGSKA (reference sequence). There are 15 residues in the CDR3. V was pared by 3 bases and J by 0 bases, with 3 bases of the junction left unmatched. The CDR3 nucleotides are TGCAGTGCTAGTCGGACTAGCGGTAGCACAGATACGCAGTATTTT. Protein: CSASRTSGSTDTQYF.

The chain uses TRBV7-9 and TRBJ1-1, with D possibly being TRBD1 (5 bases). Germline loops: CDR1 SEHNR, CDR2 FQNEAQ (reference sequence). The V end was cut by 6 bases, the J end by 7 bases, with 12 bases between. CDR3 length: 12 amino acids. The CDR3 protein is CASSKGIGEAFF. Written as DNA, the CDR3 is TGTGCCAGCAGTAAGGGGATCGGTGAAGCTTTCTTT.

The chain couples TRBV5-5 to TRBJ2-7; 8 positions agree with TRBD1. Germline assignment: CDR1 SGHKS and CDR2 YYEKEE (reference sequence). The CDR3 is 15 residues long. Losses at the gene ends were 2 bases for V and 0 bases for J; bases not matched to a gene: 4. The chain's CDR3 is CASSFEDRASYEQYF. The CDR3 DNA follows: TGTGCCAGCAGCTTCGAGGACAGGGCCTCCTACGAGCAGTACTTC.

The rearrangement uses TRBV28 and TRBJ1-3; 7 nucleotides agree with TRBD1. This CDR3 has 12 amino acids. Germline lookup yields CDR1 MDHEN and CDR2 SYDVKM. Losses at the gene ends were 6 bases for V and 6 bases for J; bases not matched to a gene: 2. The DNA of the CDR3 is TGTGCCAGCAGGGGACAGCTAAACACCATATATTTT. It is translated as CASRGQLNTIYF.

The CDR3 coding sequence is TGTGCCAGCAGCTTAACGGAGAATTATAATTCACCCCTCCACTTT. Protein: CASSLTENYNSPLHF. J is TRBJ1-6 and V is TRBV11-2, with unresolved D. Trimming stripped 2 bases from V and 4 bases from J, with 9 bases between. The germline V gene has CDR1 SGHAT and CDR2 FQNNGV. This CDR3 has 15 residues. Filled out from reference TRBV11-2 and TRBJ1-6, the complete variable domain reads EAGVAQSPRYKIIEKRQSVAFWCNPISGHATLYWYQQILGQGPKLLIQFQNNGVVDDSQLPKDRFSAERLKGVDSTLKIQPAKLEDSAVYLCASSLTENYNSPLHFGNGTRLTVT.

The rearrangement links TRBV7-2 to TRBJ1-1; TRBD1 aligns across 7 bases. This CDR3 is built from 13 residues. The trim removed 1 base at V and 10 bases at J, leaving 6 bases unmatched. CDR1 is SGHTA and CDR2 is FQGNSA in the germline V gene. CDR3: CASSLDRGGGAFF. The CDR3 coding sequence is TGTGCCAGCAGCTTAGACAGGGGAGGAGGAGCTTTCTTT.

The V and J genes are TRBV5-4 and TRBJ2-3; 10 bases are a match to TRBD2. V shed 4 bases, J shed 7 bases, and the junction held 6 bases outside the gene matches. This CDR3 is built from 14 residues. CDR1 is SGHNT and CDR2 is YYREEE in the germline V gene (reference sequence). The CDR3 sequence: CASSAGTSEHTQYF. DNA of the CDR3: TGTGCCAGCAGCGCCGGGACTAGCGAGCATACGCAGTATTTT.

V gene TRBV28 combines with J gene TRBJ1-4, with D maybe TRBD1 (5 bases). The CDR3 has 15 residues. V lost 4 bases to trimming and J lost 0 bases, with 9 bases between them. Germline-derived CDR1 and CDR2 are MDHEN and SYDVKM. The DNA for the CDR3 is TGTGCCAGCAGTTCAGTCAGGGCAACTAATGAAAAACTGTTTTTT. Its translation: CASSSVRATNEKLFF.

This clone has only a few counts. The rearrangement joins TRBV7-9 to TRBJ2-2; the D gene is possibly TRBD2 (5 bases). This CDR3 is 14 amino acids long. The germline CDR1 and CDR2 sequences are SEHNR and FQNEAQ (reference sequence). The ends were cut back, 10 bases at V and 3 bases at J, with 15 bases in the middle. For the CDR3, the DNA is TGTGCCACTCCCCCGTTTAGCGACACCGGGGAGCTGTTTTTT. Residues: CATPPFSDTGELFF.

This clone was counted a single time. The chain's CDR3 is CASSLAGGYTF. CDR3 DNA sequence: TGTGCCAGCAGCTTGGCCGGGGGCTACACCTTC. The rearrangement joins TRBV5-6 to TRBJ1-2; D unresolved. Deletions cut 0 bases from V and 8 bases from J, with 5 bases between. Germline V gene data show CDR1 as SGHDT and CDR2 as YYEEEE. This CDR3 contains 11 residues.

The table lists this clone with a few counts. The J gene is TRBJ2-5, the V gene TRBV24-1, with D tentatively TRBD2 (7 bases). Trimming left V 7 bases short and J 5 bases short, with 19 bases between. The CDR3 loop spans 15 amino acids. From germline, CDR1 is KGHDR and CDR2 SFDVKD. CDR3 DNA: TGTGCCACCAGCTCAGGGGAGGGTGATTTGGAGACCCAGTACTTC. As protein: CATSSGEGDLETQYF.

The chain uses TRBV27 and TRBJ1-6, with 8 bases that match TRBD1. The germline CDR1 and CDR2 sequences are MNHEY and SMNVEV (reference sequence). The CDR3 contains 15 residues. Trimming removed 2 bases from V and 7 bases from J; junction bases left unmatched: 4. The CDR3 loop is CASSLMGQANSPLHF. CDR3 nucleotide sequence: TGTGCCAGCAGTTTAATGGGACAGGCGAATTCACCCCTCCACTTT.

CDR3 sequence reads: CASSPPSEETQYF. The CDR3 bases are TGTGCCAGCTCGCCCCCCAGTGAAGAGACCCAGTACTTC. The genes are TRBV18 and TRBJ2-5; D unclear. Per germline, CDR1 KGHSH and CDR2 LQKENI. The length of the CDR3 is 13 residues. The V and J ends lost 6 bases and 3 bases respectively, with 11 bases between them.

The chain combines TRBV24-1 with TRBJ2-3; D may be TRBD1 (5 bases). Between the trimmed V and J ends, which lost 4 bases and 2 bases, there was a span of 15 bases. The CDR3 contains 16 residues. Germline V gives CDR1 KGHDR, CDR2 SFDVKD. Here the CDR3 DNA reads TGTGCCACCAGTGAGGGCGACAGTACGTTCACAGATACGCAGTATTTT. Its translation is CATSEGDSTFTDTQYF.

The V gene is TRBV6-5, the J gene TRBJ2-1; D is perhaps TRBD2 (6 bases). The V and J ends lost 5 bases and 5 bases respectively, with 16 bases between them. Germline lookup yields CDR1 MNHEY and CDR2 SVGAGI. The CDR3 spans 15 residues. The CDR3 loop reads CASSLVRDSDNEQFF. The DNA of the CDR3 is TGTGCCAGCAGTCTCGTCCGGGACTCAGACAATGAGCAGTTCTTC.